This TCR beta chain appears in the sequencing data of a study of shared clonotypes between healthy human individuals. It was at deep level that the assay was run. Clones were read by immunoSEQ multiplex PCR, and TCRdb kept only the in-frame ones, dropping some. The table lists 600,000 or so clones, approximately 95% of them singletons. Study results and limitations: Naive subsets, compared against memory subsets, generally had larger estimated richness values.

This CDR3 is 16 amino acids long. The V segment lost 8 bases and the J segment 0 bases; nucleotides outside the gene matches: 6. Germline CDR1 MNHEY, CDR2 SMNVEV (reference sequence). Concerning this clone itself: Its antigen is unknown.

Naive-designated CD8 cells lacked CD45RO, were positively enriched for CCR7, and omitted terminally differentiated effector memory CD45RA+ cells. The rearrangement uses TRBV27 and TRBJ2-3, with 12 bases lining up with TRBD2. This clonotype originated in a woman in her thirties in good health. The specimen was naive CD8+ T cells sorted from blood. The CDR3 loop reads CASRFLAGGSTDTQYF. CDR3 DNA: TGTGCCAGCCGATTCCTAGCGGGAGGGAGCACAGATACGCAGTATTTT.